Detailed here is one TCR beta chain. Its antigen is currently unknown. Between the trimmed V and J ends, which lost 6 bases and 4 bases, there was a span of 10 bases. Germline CDR1 and CDR2: SGHNT and YENEEA. This CDR3 comprises 13 residues. This sample was included in a study of T cell responses to AZD1222 COVID-19 vaccine. Study-level points and caveats: Regions left unmutated in variants are reportedly the target of nearly half of spike-specific TCRs. Mostly white British, mostly female donors; authors suggested clonal diversity may be underestimated.

This table comes from immunoSEQ multiplex PCR, and its TCRdb copy is limited to in-frame clones, with some not included. The table has 150,000 to 200,000 clones, 90% to 95% seen once; the top ten hold roughly 9.8%. This specimen consisted of peripheral blood, obtained on day 0 of AZD1222 vaccination. The chain links TRBV11-3 to TRBJ2-1; possible D gene TRBD1, 6 bases. This receptor was obtained from an adult in good health. CDR3 region: CASSIGGYNEQFF. Here the CDR3 DNA reads TGTGCCAGCAGTATAGGGGGATACAATGAGCAGTTCTTC.